The source of this T cell receptor (beta chain) is a study of blood T cell repertoires in COVID-19. Whole-study context: From the United States, Italy and Spain came samples of acute and convalescent COVID-19.

The CDR3 extends over 14 amino acids. V dropped 5 bases and J dropped 2; count of bases not matched to a gene: 6. From germline, CDR1 is SQVTM and CDR2 ANQGSEA. Profiled with immunoSEQ multiplex PCR; TCRdb holds only in-frame clones, not every one. The table lists tens of thousands of clones, under 90% of them singletons, with approximately 1.5% in the top ten. The TCR originated in a man in his sixties with acute or convalescent COVID-19. The chain employs TRBV29-1 and TRBJ2-7, with 10 bases identical to TRBD2. The sample taken for sequencing was peripheral blood. CDR3 residues: CSVLSGGGTYEQYF. CDR3 nucleotide sequence: TGCAGCGTTCTAAGCGGGGGGGGGACCTACGAGCAGTACTTC.